The 5 T cell receptor beta chains below were found in one sample sequenced in a study of cytomegalovirus exposure and HLA in healthy donors. PCR amplification relied on 60 Vbeta primers (plus 13 Jbeta primers). Data came from immunoSEQ multiplex PCR; TCRdb stores just in-frame clones and leaves some out. The repertoire holds around 110,000 clones, with roughly 82% as singletons. The sample taken for sequencing was PBMCs. Receptors were obtained from a man over 45 in good health and CMV-seronegative.

V usage is TRBV5-1 and J usage is TRBJ2-3, with D possibly matching TRBD1 (7 bases). The CDR3 totals 16 residues. Trimming left V 3 bases short and J 0 bases short, with 14 bases between. Germline V lookup: CDR1 SGHRS, CDR2 YFSETQ. CDR3 coding DNA: TGCGCCAGCAGCTCAGGGGGAGGCCCTAGCACAGATACGCAGTATTTT. Its protein is CASSSGGGPSTDTQYF.

The chain employs TRBV5-1 and TRBJ1-2; 7 nucleotides align to TRBD1. V lost 7 bases and J lost 6; bases outside the gene matches: 9. Looked up from germline, CDR1 is SGHRS and CDR2 is YFSETQ. CDR3 length equals 13 residues. CDR3 region: CASSGTELNGYTF. CDR3 in DNA: TGCGCCAGCTCCGGGACAGAGCTAAATGGCTACACCTTC.

This chain joins TRBV29-1 and TRBJ2-7; 8 bases align to TRBD1. CDR1 SQVTM and CDR2 ANQGSEA come from the germline V gene. Trimming took 4 bases from V and 5 from J; bases not matched to a gene: 7. This CDR3 is 13 amino acids long. The CDR3 DNA reads as TGCAGCGTTGCCCTGACAGGGGCCGACGAGCAGTACGTC. Translating gives CSVALTGADEQYV.

The chain couples TRBV5-6 to TRBJ2-7; 7 bases fit TRBD1. The CDR3 has 13 amino acids. The germline V gene has CDR1 SGHDT and CDR2 YYEEEE. Here the CDR3 reads CASSPQQGYEQCV. CDR3 nucleotide sequence: TGTGCCAGCAGCCCGCAACAGGGGTACGAGCAGTGCGTC.

The CDR3 is CASSQGTGAHQPQHF. The CDR3 DNA sequence: TGTGCCAGCTCACAGGGGACAGGGGCCCATCAGCCCCAGCATTTT. The rearrangement links TRBV18 to TRBJ1-5, with 10 bases identical to TRBD1. Germline CDR1 KGHSH, CDR2 LQKENI. V shed 4 bases and J 5 bases; nucleotides not matched to a gene: 5. This CDR3 contains 15 residues.